This entry lists 8 T cell receptor beta chains sequenced from one sample in a study of OX40 agonist ivuxolimab in advanced cancers. The table came from immunoSEQ multiplex PCR; TCRdb's copy has only in-frame clones and leaves some out. The sample contains nearly 35,000 clones, approximately 92% of which appear only once. Sequenced material: CD4+ or CD8+ T cells sorted from blood, taken in a trial of the OX40 agonist ivuxolimab. The receptors were gathered from an adult with an advanced solid tumor such as melanoma, head and neck, liver or kidney cancer.

This clone was picked up one time. The rearrangement joins TRBV10-3 to TRBJ2-1; D uncertain. Deletions cut 3 bases from V and 4 bases from J, with 16 bases between. The germline V gene encodes CDR1 ENHRY and CDR2 SYGVKD. This CDR3 has 16 residues. CDR3 region: CAISELEKGSYNEQFF. DNA of the CDR3: TGTGCCATCAGTGAATTAGAGAAAGGATCGTACAATGAGCAGTTCTTC.

The chain has TRBV4-2 and TRBJ2-1, with 11 bases identical to TRBD2. Germline V gene lookup returns CDR1 LGHNA and CDR2 YNFKEQ. Germline trimming cut 2 bases from V and 2 bases from J; bases unmatched to any gene: 17. This CDR3 is built from 21 residues. This CDR3 reads CASSQRGLAAIEGGTYNEQFF. Here the CDR3 DNA reads TGTGCCAGCAGCCAAAGGGGACTAGCGGCTATAGAAGGGGGAACCTACAATGAGCAGTTCTTC.

The genes are TRBV7-9 and TRBJ2-1; 8 bases are a match to TRBD2. V shed 5 bases, J shed 5 bases, and the junction held 8 bases outside the gene matches. The CDR3 consists of 15 residues. Germline V gene lookup returns CDR1 SEHNR and CDR2 FQNEAQ (reference sequence). The CDR3 loop is CASSAGLAVNNEQFF. CDR3 sequence (DNA): TGTGCCAGCAGCGCCGGACTAGCAGTAAACAATGAGCAGTTCTTC.

This clone is a singleton in its sample. The V gene is TRBV19, the J gene TRBJ2-1; perhaps D is TRBD1 or TRBD2 (5 bases each). Germline V gene data show CDR1 as LNHDA and CDR2 as SQIVND (reference sequence). The CDR3 extends over 17 amino acids. V was pared by 0 bases and J by 8 bases, with 20 bases between. DNA for the CDR3: TGTGCCAGTAGTATAGACGTTAACCGGGACCCTGAACATGAGCAGTTCTTC. Translating it yields CASSIDVNRDPEHEQFF. The entire variable domain, with the rest obtained from reference TRBV19 and TRBJ2-1, is as follows: DGGITQSPKYLFRKEGQNVTLSCEQNLNHDAMYWYRQDPGQGLRLIYYSQIVNDFQKGDIAEGYSVSREKKESFPLTVTSAQKNPTAFYLCASSIDVNRDPEHEQFFGPGTRLTVL.

This chain connects TRBV6-6 to TRBJ2-7, with D possibly being TRBD2 (6 bases). Per the germline V gene, CDR1 is MNHNY and CDR2 is SVGAGI (reference sequence). Trimming pared 8 bases from V and 4 bases from J, leaving 15 bases between. The CDR3 loop spans 13 amino acids. The CDR3 DNA is TGTGCCAGCCTTGCGCGGGGTCGGTACGAGCAGTACTTC. Residues: CASLARGRYEQYF.

Points on this clone: Relative to the germline gene, one junction end is altered; a read error may explain this. This chain uses TRBV7-7 with TRBJ2-5; the D is unclear. The CDR3 has 14 amino acids. CDR1 is SSHAT, CDR2 FNYEAQ, per germline (reference sequence). The chain's CDR3 is CASSLIDKAETQYF. As DNA, the CDR3 is TGTGCTAGCAGCTTGATAGACAAGGCGGAGACCCAGTACTTC.

The V and J genes are TRBV19 and TRBJ2-7, with D possibly matching TRBD2 (5 bases). V was clipped by 6 bases and J by 0 bases, with 9 bases between them. CDR1 is LNHDA, CDR2 SQIVND, per germline (reference sequence). CDR3 size: 13 residues. As DNA, the CDR3 is TGTGCCAGTAGCCCGGACTTCTCCTACGAGCAGTACTTC. Translation: CASSPDFSYEQYF. The entire variable domain, with the rest obtained from reference TRBV19 and TRBJ2-7, is as follows: DGGITQSPKYLFRKEGQNVTLSCEQNLNHDAMYWYRQDPGQGLRLIYYSQIVNDFQKGDIAEGYSVSREKKESFPLTVTSAQKNPTAFYLCASSPDFSYEQYFGPGTRLTVT.

This clone has a single count. The CDR3 is CASSPGPETQYF. The CDR3 DNA is TGTGCCAGCAGCCCCGGACCTGAGACCCAGTACTTC. The chain couples TRBV7-9 to TRBJ2-5; D remains unclear. V lost 5 bases and J lost 5, with 9 bases in between. This CDR3 region has 12 residues. Germline assignment: CDR1 SEHNR and CDR2 FQNEAQ (reference sequence).